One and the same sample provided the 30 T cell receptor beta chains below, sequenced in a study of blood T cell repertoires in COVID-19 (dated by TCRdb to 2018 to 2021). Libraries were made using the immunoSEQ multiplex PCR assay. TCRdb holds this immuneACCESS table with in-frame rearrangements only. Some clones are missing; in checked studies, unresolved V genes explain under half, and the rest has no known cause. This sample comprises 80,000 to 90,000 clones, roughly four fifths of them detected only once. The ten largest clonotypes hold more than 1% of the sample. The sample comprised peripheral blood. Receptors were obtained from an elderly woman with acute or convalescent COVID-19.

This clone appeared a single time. The CDR3 protein is CASSLLAGVSNEQFF. DNA of the CDR3: TGTGCCAGCAGCCTTCTAGCGGGAGTGAGCAATGAGCAGTTCTTC. The chain recombines TRBV27 with TRBJ2-1; 10 bases match TRBD2. The CDR3 sequence is 15 residues long. The V gene's germline CDR1 is MNHEY and CDR2 SMNVEV (reference sequence). Trimming took 6 bases from V and 6 from J; bases not matched to a gene: 8.

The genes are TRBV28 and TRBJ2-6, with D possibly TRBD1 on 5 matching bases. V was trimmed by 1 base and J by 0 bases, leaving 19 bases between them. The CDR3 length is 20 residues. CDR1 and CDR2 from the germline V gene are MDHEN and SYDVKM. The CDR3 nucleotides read TGTGCCAGCAGTTTATATCTAACACAGGCCTTCTCCTCTGGGGCCAACGTCCTGACTTTC. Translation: CASSLYLTQAFSSGANVLTF.

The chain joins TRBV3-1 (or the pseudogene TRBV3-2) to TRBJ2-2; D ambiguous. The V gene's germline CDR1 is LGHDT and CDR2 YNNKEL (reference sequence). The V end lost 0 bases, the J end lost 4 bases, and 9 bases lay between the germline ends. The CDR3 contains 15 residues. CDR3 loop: CASSQEFWSTGELFF. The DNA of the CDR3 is TGTGCCAGCAGCCAAGAGTTTTGGAGCACCGGGGAGCTGTTTTTT.

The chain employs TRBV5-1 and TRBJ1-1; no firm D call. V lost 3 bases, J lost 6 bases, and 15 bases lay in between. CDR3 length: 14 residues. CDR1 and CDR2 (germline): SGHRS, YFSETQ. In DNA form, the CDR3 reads TGCGCCAGCAGCTCCCGTCGGAACGGGGCTGAAGCTTTCTTT. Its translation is CASSSRRNGAEAFF.

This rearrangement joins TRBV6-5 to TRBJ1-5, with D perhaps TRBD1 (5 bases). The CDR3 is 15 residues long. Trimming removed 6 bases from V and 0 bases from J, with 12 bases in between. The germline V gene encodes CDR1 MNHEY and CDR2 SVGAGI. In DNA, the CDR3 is TGTGCCAGCAGAGGGGCCTCGAATAGCAATCAGCCCCAGCATTTT. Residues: CASRGASNSNQPQHF.

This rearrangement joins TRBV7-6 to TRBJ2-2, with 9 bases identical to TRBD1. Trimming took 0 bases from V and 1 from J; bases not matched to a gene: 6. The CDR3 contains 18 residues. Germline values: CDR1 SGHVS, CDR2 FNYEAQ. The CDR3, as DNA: TGTGCCAGCAGCTTAGCCATACCGGGACAGGGGAACACCGGGGAGCTGTTTTTT. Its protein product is CASSLAIPGQGNTGELFF.

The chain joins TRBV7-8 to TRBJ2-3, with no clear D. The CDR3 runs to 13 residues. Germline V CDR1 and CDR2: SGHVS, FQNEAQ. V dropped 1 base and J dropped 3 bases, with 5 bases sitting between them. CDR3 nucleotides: TGTGCCAGCAGCTTAGGGCGGACAGATACGCAGTATTTT. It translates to CASSLGRTDTQYF. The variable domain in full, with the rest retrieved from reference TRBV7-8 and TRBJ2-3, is GAGVSQSPRYKVAKRGQDVALRCDPISGHVSLFWYQQALGQGPEFLTYFQNEAQLDKSGLPSDRFFAERPEGSVSTLKIQRTQQEDSAVYLCASSLGRTDTQYFGPGTRLTVL.

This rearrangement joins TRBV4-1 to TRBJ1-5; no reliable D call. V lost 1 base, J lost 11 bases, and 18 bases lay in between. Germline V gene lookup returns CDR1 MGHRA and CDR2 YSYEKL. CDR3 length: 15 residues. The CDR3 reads CASSQGPTGLRAQHF. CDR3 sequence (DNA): TGCGCCAGCAGCCAAGGGCCCACGGGGTTGAGGGCCCAGCATTTT.

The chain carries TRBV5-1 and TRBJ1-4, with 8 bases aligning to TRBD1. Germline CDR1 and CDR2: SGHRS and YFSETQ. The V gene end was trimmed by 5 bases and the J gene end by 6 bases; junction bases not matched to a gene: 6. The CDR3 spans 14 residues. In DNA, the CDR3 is TGCGCCAGCAGTCCGGACAGGGCGGATGAAAAACTGTTTTTT. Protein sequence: CASSPDRADEKLFF.

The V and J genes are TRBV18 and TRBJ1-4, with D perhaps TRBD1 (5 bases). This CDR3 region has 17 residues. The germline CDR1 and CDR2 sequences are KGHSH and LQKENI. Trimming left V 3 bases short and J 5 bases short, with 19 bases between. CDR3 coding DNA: TGTGCCAGCTCACCCGGGCAGGGTGCAGTACCAAATGAAAAACTGTTTTTT. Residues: CASSPGQGAVPNEKLFF.

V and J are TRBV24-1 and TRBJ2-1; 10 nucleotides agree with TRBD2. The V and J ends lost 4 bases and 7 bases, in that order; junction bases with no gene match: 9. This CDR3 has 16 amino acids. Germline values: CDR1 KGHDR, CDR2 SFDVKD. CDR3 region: CATSDRRAGGLNEQFF. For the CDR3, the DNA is TGTGCCACCAGTGACCGAAGAGCGGGGGGGCTGAATGAGCAGTTCTTC.

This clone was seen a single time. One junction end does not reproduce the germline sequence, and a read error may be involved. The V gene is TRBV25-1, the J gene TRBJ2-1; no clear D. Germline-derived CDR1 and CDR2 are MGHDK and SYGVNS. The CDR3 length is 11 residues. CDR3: CASSESGPVVF. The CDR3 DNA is TGTGCCAGCAGTGAATCAGGCCCCGTGGTCTTC.

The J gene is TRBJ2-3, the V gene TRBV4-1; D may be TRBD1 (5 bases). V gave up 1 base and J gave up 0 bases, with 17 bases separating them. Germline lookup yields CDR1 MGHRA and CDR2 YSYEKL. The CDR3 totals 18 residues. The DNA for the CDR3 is TGCGCCAGCAGCCAAGTCCCCGTGCAGGGCCTTAGCACAGATACGCAGTATTTT. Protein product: CASSQVPVQGLSTDTQYF.

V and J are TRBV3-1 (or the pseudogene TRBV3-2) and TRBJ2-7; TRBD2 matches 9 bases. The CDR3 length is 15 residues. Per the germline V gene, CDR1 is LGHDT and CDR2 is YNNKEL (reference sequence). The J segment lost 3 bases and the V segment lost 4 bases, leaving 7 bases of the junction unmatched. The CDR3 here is CASSPPGSGSYEQYF. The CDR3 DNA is TGTGCCAGCAGCCCTCCCGGTAGCGGGAGCTACGAGCAGTACTTC.

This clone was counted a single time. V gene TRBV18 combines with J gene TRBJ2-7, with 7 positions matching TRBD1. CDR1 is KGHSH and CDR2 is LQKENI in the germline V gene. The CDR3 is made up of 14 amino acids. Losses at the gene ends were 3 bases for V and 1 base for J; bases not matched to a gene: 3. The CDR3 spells CASSPSGQSYEQYF. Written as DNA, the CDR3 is TGTGCCAGCTCACCTTCGGGACAGTCCTACGAGCAGTACTTC.

CDR3 sequence (DNA): TGTGCCACCTACCCCCCAGGGGACAATGAGCAGTTCTTC. This encodes CATYPPGDNEQFF. The chain has TRBV27 and TRBJ2-1; D is possibly TRBD1 (6 bases). The CDR3 is 13 residues long. Germline-derived CDR1 and CDR2 are MNHEY and SMNVEV (reference sequence). Trimming left V 10 bases short and J 5 bases short, with 15 bases between.

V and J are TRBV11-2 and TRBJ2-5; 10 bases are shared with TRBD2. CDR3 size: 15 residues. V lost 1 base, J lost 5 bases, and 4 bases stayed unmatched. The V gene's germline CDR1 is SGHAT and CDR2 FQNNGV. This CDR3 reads CASSLGNSGGETQYF. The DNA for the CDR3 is TGTGCCAGCAGCTTAGGAAATAGCGGGGGGGAGACCCAGTACTTC.

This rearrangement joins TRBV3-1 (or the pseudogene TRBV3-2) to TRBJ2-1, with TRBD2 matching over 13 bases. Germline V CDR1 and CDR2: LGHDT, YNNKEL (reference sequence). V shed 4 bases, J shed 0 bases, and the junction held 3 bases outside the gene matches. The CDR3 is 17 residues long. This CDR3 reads CASSRGLAGDSYNEQFF. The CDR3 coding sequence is TGTGCCAGCAGCCGCGGACTAGCGGGGGACTCCTACAATGAGCAGTTCTTC.

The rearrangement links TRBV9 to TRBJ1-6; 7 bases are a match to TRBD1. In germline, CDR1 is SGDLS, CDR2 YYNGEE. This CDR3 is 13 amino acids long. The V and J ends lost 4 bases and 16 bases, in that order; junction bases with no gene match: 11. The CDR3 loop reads CASSPRDRAQLHF. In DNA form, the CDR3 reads TGTGCCAGCAGCCCCCGCGACAGGGCTCAACTCCACTTT.

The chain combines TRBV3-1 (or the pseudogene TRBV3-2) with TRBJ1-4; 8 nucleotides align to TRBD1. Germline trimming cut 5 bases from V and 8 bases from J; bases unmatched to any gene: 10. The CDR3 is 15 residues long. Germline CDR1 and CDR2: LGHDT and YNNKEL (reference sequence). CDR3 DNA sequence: TGTGCCAGCAGCAAATCCAGGGGGCGCGGGGAAAAACTGTTTTTT. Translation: CASSKSRGRGEKLFF.

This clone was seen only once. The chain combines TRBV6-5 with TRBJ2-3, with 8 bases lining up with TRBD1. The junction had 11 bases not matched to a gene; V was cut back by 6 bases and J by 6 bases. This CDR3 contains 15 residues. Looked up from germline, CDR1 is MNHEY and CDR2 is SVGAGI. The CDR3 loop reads CASSSGGTGSDTQYF. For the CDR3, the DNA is TGTGCCAGCAGCTCCGGAGGGACAGGTTCGGATACGCAGTATTTT.

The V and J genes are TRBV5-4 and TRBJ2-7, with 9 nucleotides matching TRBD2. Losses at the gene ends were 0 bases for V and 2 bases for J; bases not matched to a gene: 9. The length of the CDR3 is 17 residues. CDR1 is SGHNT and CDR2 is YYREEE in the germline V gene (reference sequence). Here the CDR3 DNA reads TGTGCCAGCAGCTTGGGTACTAGCGGGTCGGCAGCCTACGAGCAGTACTTC. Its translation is CASSLGTSGSAAYEQYF.

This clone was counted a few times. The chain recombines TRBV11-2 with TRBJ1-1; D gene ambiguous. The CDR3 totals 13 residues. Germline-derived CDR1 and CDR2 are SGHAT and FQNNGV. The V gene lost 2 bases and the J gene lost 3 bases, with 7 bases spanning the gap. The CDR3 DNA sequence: TGTGCCAGCAGCTTATCAGGCTACACTGAAGCTTTCTTT. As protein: CASSLSGYTEAFF.

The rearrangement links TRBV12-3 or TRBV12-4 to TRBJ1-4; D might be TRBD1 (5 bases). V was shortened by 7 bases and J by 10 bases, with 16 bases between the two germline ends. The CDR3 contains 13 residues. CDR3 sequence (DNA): TGTGCCAGCACCTCGTCCCAGGGCGGAAAACTGTTTTTT. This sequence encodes CASTSSQGGKLFF.

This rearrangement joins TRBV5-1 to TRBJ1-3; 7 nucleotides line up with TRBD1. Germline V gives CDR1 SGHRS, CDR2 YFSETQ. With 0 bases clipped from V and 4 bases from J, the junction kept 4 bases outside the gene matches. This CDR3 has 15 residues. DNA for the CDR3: TGCGCCAGCAGCTTGGTCGAGGGGGCCGGAAACACCATATATTTT. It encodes CASSLVEGAGNTIYF.

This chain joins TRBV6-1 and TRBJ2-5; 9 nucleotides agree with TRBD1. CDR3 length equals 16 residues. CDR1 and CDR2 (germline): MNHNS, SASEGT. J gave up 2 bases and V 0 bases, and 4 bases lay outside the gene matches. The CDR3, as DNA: TGTGCCAGCAGTGAAGCCCTAGGGACAGGGCAAGAGACCCAGTACTTC. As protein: CASSEALGTGQETQYF.

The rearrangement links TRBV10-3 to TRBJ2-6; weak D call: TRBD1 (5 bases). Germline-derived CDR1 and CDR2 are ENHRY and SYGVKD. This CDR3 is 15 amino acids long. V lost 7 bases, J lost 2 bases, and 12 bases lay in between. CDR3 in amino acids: CAIIPQGTGANVLTF. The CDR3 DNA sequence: TGTGCCATCATTCCTCAGGGTACTGGGGCCAACGTCCTGACTTTC.

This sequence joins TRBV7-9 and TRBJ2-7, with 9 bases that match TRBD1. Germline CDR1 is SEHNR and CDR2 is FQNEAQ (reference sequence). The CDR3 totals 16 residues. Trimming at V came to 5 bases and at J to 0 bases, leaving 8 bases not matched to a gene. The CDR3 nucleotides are TGTGCCAGCAGCCCCCACCGGGACAGGGCCTCCTACGAGCAGTACTTC. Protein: CASSPHRDRASYEQYF.

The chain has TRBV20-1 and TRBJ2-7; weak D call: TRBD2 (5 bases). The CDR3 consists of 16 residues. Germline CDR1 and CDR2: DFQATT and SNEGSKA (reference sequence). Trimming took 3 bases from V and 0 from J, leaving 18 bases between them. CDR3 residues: CSASNPTRVSSYEQYF. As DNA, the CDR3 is TGCAGTGCTAGTAATCCCACTAGGGTGAGCTCCTACGAGCAGTACTTC.

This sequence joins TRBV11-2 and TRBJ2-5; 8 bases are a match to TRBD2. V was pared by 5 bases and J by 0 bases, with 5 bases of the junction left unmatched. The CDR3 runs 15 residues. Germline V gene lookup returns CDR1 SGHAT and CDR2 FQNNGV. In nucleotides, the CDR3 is TGTGCCAGCAGCCGGACGGGGGGGAACCAAGAGACCCAGTACTTC. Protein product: CASSRTGGNQETQYF.